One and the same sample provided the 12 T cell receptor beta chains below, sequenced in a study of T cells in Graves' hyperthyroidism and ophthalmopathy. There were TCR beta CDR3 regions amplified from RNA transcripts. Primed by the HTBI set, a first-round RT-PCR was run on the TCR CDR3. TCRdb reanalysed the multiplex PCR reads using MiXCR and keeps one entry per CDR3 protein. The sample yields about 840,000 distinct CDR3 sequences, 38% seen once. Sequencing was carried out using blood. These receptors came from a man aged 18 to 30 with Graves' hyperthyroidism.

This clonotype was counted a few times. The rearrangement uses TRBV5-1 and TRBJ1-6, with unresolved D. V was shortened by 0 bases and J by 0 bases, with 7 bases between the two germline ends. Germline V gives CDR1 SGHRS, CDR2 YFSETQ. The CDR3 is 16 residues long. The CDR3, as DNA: TGCGCCAGCAGCTTGGGCCTCAGCTCCTATAATTCACCCCTCCACTTT. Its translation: CASSLGLSSYNSPLHF.

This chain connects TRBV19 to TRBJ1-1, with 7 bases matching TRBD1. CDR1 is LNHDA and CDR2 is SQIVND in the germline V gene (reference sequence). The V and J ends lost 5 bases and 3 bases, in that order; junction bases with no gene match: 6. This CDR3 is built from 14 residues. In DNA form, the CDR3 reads TGTGCCAGTAGTCCGGGACAGCTGGACACTGAAGCTTTCTTT. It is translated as CASSPGQLDTEAFF.

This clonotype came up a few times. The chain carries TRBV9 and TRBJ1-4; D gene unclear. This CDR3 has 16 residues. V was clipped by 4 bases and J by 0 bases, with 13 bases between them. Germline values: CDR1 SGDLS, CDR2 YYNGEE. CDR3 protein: CASSSFGGATNEKLFF. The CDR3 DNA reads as TGTGCCAGCAGCTCTTTTGGCGGGGCAACTAATGAAAAACTGTTTTTT.

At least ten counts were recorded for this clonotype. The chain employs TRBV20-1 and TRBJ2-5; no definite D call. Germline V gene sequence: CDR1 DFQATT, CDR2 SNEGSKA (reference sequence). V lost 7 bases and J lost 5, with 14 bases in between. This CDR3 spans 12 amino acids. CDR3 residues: CSVRVPPETQYF. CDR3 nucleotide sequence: TGCAGTGTACGAGTCCCCCCCGAGACCCAGTACTTC.

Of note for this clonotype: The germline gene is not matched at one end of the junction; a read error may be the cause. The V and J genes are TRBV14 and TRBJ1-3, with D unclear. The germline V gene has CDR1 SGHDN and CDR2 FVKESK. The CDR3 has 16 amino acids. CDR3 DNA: TGTGTCAGCAGCTTAGTCGGCCAGATCTCTGGAAACACCATATATTTT. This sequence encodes CVSSLVGQISGNTIYF.

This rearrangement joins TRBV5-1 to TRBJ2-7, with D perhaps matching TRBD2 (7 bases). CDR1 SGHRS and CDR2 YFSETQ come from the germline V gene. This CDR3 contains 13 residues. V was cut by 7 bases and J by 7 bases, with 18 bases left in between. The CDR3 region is CASGGRGAVEQYF. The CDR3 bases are TGCGCCAGCGGAGGACGGGGGGCCGTGGAGCAGTACTTC.

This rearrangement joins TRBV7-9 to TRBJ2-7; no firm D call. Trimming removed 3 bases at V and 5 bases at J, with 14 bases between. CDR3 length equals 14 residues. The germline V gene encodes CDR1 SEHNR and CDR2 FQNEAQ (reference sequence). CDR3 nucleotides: TGTGCCAGCAGCTTGGGCCCTCTAGAAGACGAGCAGTACTTC. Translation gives CASSLGPLEDEQYF.

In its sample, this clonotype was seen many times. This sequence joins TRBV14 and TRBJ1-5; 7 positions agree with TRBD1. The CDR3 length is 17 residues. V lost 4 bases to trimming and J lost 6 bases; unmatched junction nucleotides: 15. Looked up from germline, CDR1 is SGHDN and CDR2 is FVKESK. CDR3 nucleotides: TGTGCCAGCAGCCCTAGACAGGGTTTCCCTCTCAGTCAGCCCCAGCATTTT. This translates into CASSPRQGFPLSQPQHF.

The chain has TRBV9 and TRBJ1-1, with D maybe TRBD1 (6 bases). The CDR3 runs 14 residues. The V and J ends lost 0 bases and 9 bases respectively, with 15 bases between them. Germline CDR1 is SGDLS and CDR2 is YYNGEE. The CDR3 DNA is TGTGCCAGCAGCGTAGAGGCAGGGGCGGAAAAAGCTTTCTTT. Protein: CASSVEAGAEKAFF.

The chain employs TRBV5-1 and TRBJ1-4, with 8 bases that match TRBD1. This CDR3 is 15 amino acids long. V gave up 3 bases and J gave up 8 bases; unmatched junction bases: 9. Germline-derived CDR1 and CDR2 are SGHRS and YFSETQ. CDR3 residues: CASSSDRGVKEKLFF. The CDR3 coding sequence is TGCGCCAGCAGCTCCGACAGGGGCGTTAAGGAAAAACTGTTTTTT. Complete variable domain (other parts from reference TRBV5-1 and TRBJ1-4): KAGVTQTPRYLIKTRGQQVTLSCSPISGHRSVSWYQQTPGQGLQFLFEYFSETQRNKGNFPGRFSGRQFSNSRSEMNVSTLELGDSALYLCASSSDRGVKEKLFFGSGTQLSVL.

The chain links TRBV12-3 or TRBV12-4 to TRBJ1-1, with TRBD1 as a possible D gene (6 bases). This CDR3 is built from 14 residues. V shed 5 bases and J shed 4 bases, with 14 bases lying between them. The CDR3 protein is CASSTLGQVTEAFF. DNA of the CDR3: TGTGCCAGCAGTACCTTGGGACAAGTCACTGAAGCTTTCTTT.

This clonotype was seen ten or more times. CDR3 nucleotide sequence: TGTGCCAGCAGCCTCGGGGCGGTTGACGAGCAGTACTTC. Residues: CASSLGAVDEQYF. The chain carries TRBV6-6 and TRBJ2-7, with D perhaps matching TRBD1 or TRBD2 (5 bases each). V was trimmed by 6 bases and J by 5 bases, leaving 14 bases between them. Looked up from germline, CDR1 is MNHNY and CDR2 is SVGAGI (reference sequence). The length of the CDR3 is 13 residues.